The 30 T cell receptor beta chains below were found in one sample sequenced in a study of shared clonotypes between healthy human individuals. Here immunoSEQ multiplex PCR was the method, and the copy in TCRdb shows in-frame clones only, minus some. In the table there are about a million clones, 75% of which are singletons. The sequencing sample was made of memory CD4+ T cells sorted from blood. This sample's subset: CD45RA-negative fraction. The receptors were gathered from a man between 18 and 35 years old in good health.

The chain couples TRBV11-2 to TRBJ2-5; D unresolved. The CDR3 is 13 residues long. Trimming stripped 6 bases from V and 5 bases from J, with 13 bases between. Germline CDR1 and CDR2: SGHAT and FQNNGV. Here the CDR3 reads CASSKGSGETQYF. DNA of the CDR3: TGTGCCAGCAGTAAGGGCTCTGGGGAGACCCAGTACTTC.

The gene calls are TRBV10-1 and TRBJ1-1; tentative D call: TRBD1 (6 bases). This CDR3 comprises 13 residues. Germline CDR1 WNHNN, CDR2 SYGVQD (reference sequence). V lost 6 bases, J lost 3 bases, and 11 bases lay in between. The CDR3 DNA follows: TGCGCCAGCAGGCAGGGGCTCGACACTGAAGCTTTCTTT. It yields the protein CASRQGLDTEAFF.

The rearrangement links TRBV27 to TRBJ2-7; TRBD2 agrees at 7 bases. CDR1 MNHEY and CDR2 SMNVEV come from the germline V gene (reference sequence). V lost 6 bases to trimming and J lost 7 bases; unmatched junction nucleotides: 15. This CDR3 region has 15 residues. CDR3 loop: CASRFPGRQRVEQYF. In nucleotides, the CDR3 is TGTGCCAGCAGGTTCCCCGGGAGGCAGCGGGTTGAGCAGTACTTC.

This chain connects TRBV6-5 to TRBJ2-5; either TRBD1 or TRBD2 may supply D (6 bases each). The CDR3 is 14 residues long. The germline V gene has CDR1 MNHEY and CDR2 SVGAGI. The germline V and J ends were trimmed by 5 bases and 0 bases, with 10 bases remaining between them. Here the CDR3 reads CASSRGAYQETQYF. The CDR3 DNA reads as TGTGCCAGCAGTAGGGGGGCTTACCAAGAGACCCAGTACTTC.

This clone was seen only a few times. The rearrangement uses TRBV10-3 and TRBJ2-7, with 7 positions matching TRBD1. CDR1 and CDR2 (germline): ENHRY, SYGVKD. Losses at the gene ends were 8 bases for V and 2 bases for J; bases not matched to a gene: 3. The CDR3 extends over 12 amino acids. CDR3 residues: CAIGQDPYEQYF. As DNA, the CDR3 is TGTGCCATCGGACAGGATCCCTACGAGCAGTACTTC.

This clone was detected only a few times. V usage is TRBV6-5 and J usage is TRBJ1-1; D not certain. CDR1 is MNHEY and CDR2 is SVGAGI in the germline V gene. The CDR3 totals 13 residues. V lost 7 bases and J lost 6, with 15 bases in between. CDR3 DNA: TGTGCCAGCATAGGCGGTGGAACCGCTGAAGCTTTCTTT. It is translated as CASIGGGTAEAFF.

The V call is TRBV6-1, the J call TRBJ2-4; TRBD2 aligns across 11 bases. CDR3 size: 15 residues. CDR1 is MNHNS, CDR2 SASEGT, per germline. V lost 4 bases, J lost 10 bases, and 9 bases stayed unmatched. This chain's CDR3 is CASSGLAGSLRIQYF. The CDR3 nucleotides are TGTGCCAGCAGTGGACTAGCGGGGTCCCTGAGGATTCAGTACTTC.

V and J are TRBV6-5 and TRBJ2-7, with 9 bases that match TRBD1. This CDR3 comprises 14 residues. Losses at the gene ends were 6 bases for V and 7 bases for J; bases not matched to a gene: 10. The germline CDR1 and CDR2 sequences are MNHEY and SVGAGI. The CDR3 coding sequence is TGTGCCAGCAGCGTCCGGGACAGGGTAGGAGAGCAGTACTTC. Residues: CASSVRDRVGEQYF.

Worth noting for this clone: A much bigger clone sits one base away, suggesting this may be a read error. The rearrangement uses TRBV19 and TRBJ2-2; D is uncertain. Per germline, CDR1 LNHDA and CDR2 SQIVND (reference sequence). Trimming pared 2 bases from V and 5 bases from J, leaving 0 bases between. This CDR3 has 11 residues. CDR3 coding DNA: TGTGCCAGTAGTATAACCGGGGAGCTGTTTTTT. Amino acid sequence: CASSITGELFF. The full variable domain, completed using reference TRBV19 and TRBJ2-2, is DGGITQSPKYLFRKEGQNVTLSCEQNLNHDAMYWYRQDPGQGLRLIYYSQIVNDFQKGDIAEGYSVSREKKESFPLTVTSAQKNPTAFYLCASSITGELFFGEGSRLTVL.

This clone showed up just a few times. The chain recombines TRBV2 with TRBJ2-2; 8 nucleotides align to TRBD1. CDR3 length: 14 residues. V lost 4 bases to trimming and J lost 5 bases; unmatched junction nucleotides: 3. The germline V gene encodes CDR1 SNHLY and CDR2 FYNNEI. Written as DNA, the CDR3 is TGTGCCAGCAGTGCAGGGGGCGCAACCGGGGAGCTGTTTTTT. Protein sequence: CASSAGGATGELFF.

This clone has a handful of counts. This chain joins TRBV28 and TRBJ1-2; TRBD1 agrees at 8 bases. V lost 6 bases and J lost 3; bases outside the gene matches: 6. Germline V CDR1 and CDR2: MDHEN, SYDVKM. CDR3 length equals 14 residues. The chain's CDR3 is CASSLRGLDYGYTF. The DNA for the CDR3 is TGTGCCAGCAGCCTCAGGGGGCTTGACTATGGCTACACCTTC.

This clone has only one observation. The CDR3 loop is CASRGASGGAYNEQFF. The CDR3 DNA is TGTGCCAGTAGAGGTGCTAGCGGGGGGGCCTACAATGAGCAGTTCTTC. This chain uses TRBV19 with TRBJ2-1; 12 bases match TRBD2. The J segment lost 2 bases and the V segment lost 6 bases, leaving 5 bases of the junction unmatched. The CDR3 runs to 16 residues. Per the germline V gene, CDR1 is LNHDA and CDR2 is SQIVND (reference sequence).

Turning to this clone: Relative to the germline gene, one junction end is altered; a read error may explain this. The CDR3, as DNA: TGTGCCATCAGTGAGTCGCGCGCCTCGGGCGAGACCCAGTACTTC. It codes for CAISESRASGETQYF. The chain recombines TRBV6-1 with TRBJ2-5; D unclear. Germline V gene data show CDR1 as MNHNS and CDR2 as SASEGT. This CDR3 has 15 amino acids.

This clone was seen repeatedly, ten times or more. The chain uses TRBV9 and TRBJ1-1; D is unclear. Germline V gene lookup returns CDR1 SGDLS and CDR2 YYNGEE. This CDR3 region has 14 residues. The V end was cut by 0 bases, the J end by 1 base, with 7 bases between. For the CDR3, the DNA is TGTGCCAGCAGCGTAGGGAAGTCGAACACTGAAGCTTTCTTT. It translates to CASSVGKSNTEAFF.

V is TRBV10-3 and J is TRBJ1-4; D gene unclear. V lost 0 bases and J 1 base, leaving 6 bases between the germline ends. Germline assignment: CDR1 ENHRY and CDR2 SYGVKD. This CDR3 region has 15 residues. CDR3 nucleotide sequence: TGTGCCATCAGTGAGTCGAGTGTAACTAATGAAAAACTGTTTTTT. It is translated as CAISESSVTNEKLFF.

The rearrangement uses TRBV10-3 and TRBJ1-1; possibly TRBD1 for D (5 bases). The V gene's germline CDR1 is ENHRY and CDR2 SYGVKD. V lost 5 bases to trimming and J lost 3 bases, with 13 bases between them. The CDR3 loop spans 14 amino acids. CDR3 loop: CAISYRGADTEAFF. In nucleotides, the CDR3 is TGTGCCATCAGTTATAGGGGAGCCGACACTGAAGCTTTCTTT.

About this clone itself: The identical CDR3 is also encoded by other nucleotide sequences in the sample. V usage is TRBV6-1 and J usage is TRBJ1-5, with TRBD1 as a possible D gene (6 bases). CDR1 and CDR2 from the germline V gene are MNHNS and SASEGT. The CDR3 sequence is 14 residues long. Trimming cost V 4 bases and J 1 base, with 8 bases left between them. CDR3 amino acids: CASSGTGSNQPQHF. Written as DNA, the CDR3 is TGTGCCAGCAGTGGAACAGGGAGCAATCAGCCCCAGCATTTT.

This clone showed up just a few times. Other DNA sequences within the sample encode an identical CDR3. The V call is TRBV6-5, the J call TRBJ2-7; 7 bases are a match to TRBD1. CDR3 size: 14 residues. The V gene's germline CDR1 is MNHEY and CDR2 SVGAGI. Trimming cost V 2 bases and J 2 bases; bases outside gene matches: 3. CDR3 sequence reads: CASSYNTGAYEQYF. In nucleotides, the CDR3 is TGTGCCAGCAGTTACAACACAGGGGCCTACGAGCAGTACTTC.

The V call is TRBV6-6, the J call TRBJ1-5; D perhaps matches TRBD1 (6 bases). CDR1 and CDR2 (germline): MNHNY, SVGAGI (reference sequence). V was shortened by 2 bases and J by 8 bases, with 16 bases between the two germline ends. The CDR3 consists of 15 residues. CDR3 nucleotide sequence: TGTGCCAGCAGTTACGAAGGGGGGGACGGTGAGCCCCAGCATTTT. Protein: CASSYEGGDGEPQHF.

There are a few counts of this clone. This chain links TRBV7-9 with TRBJ1-4; tentative D call: TRBD1 (5 bases). Trimming cost V 2 bases and J 8 bases, with 12 bases left between them. The CDR3 has 14 residues. Germline V gene data show CDR1 as SEHNR and CDR2 as FQNEAQ (reference sequence). CDR3 nucleotides: TGTGCCAGCAGCTTATCCTCGGGACGGGAAAAACTGTTTTTT. This sequence encodes CASSLSSGREKLFF.

The chain is built from TRBV2 and TRBJ2-1; D remains unclear. The CDR3 sequence is 11 residues long. CDR1 and CDR2 from the germline V gene are SNHLY and FYNNEI. V was cut by 6 bases and J by 9 bases, with 9 bases left in between. In DNA, the CDR3 is TGTGCCAGCAGAATAGCAGCTGAGCAGTTCTTC. Translating it yields CASRIAAEQFF.

This clone was counted a few times. V and J are TRBV30 and TRBJ2-4; 8 bases match TRBD2. Trimming at V came to 1 base and at J to 7 bases, leaving 6 bases not matched to a gene. The CDR3 extends over 14 amino acids. Germline CDR1 reads GTSNPN; CDR2 reads SVGIG (reference sequence). The CDR3 reads CAWSAPGRGNIQYF. CDR3 coding DNA: TGTGCCTGGAGTGCCCCCGGGAGGGGGAACATTCAGTACTTC. Together with reference TRBV30 and TRBJ2-4, the CDR3 gives the full variable domain: SQTIHQWPATLVQPVGSPLSLECTVEGTSNPNLYWYRQAAGRGLQLLFYSVGIGQISSEVPQNLSASRPQDRQFILSSKKLLLSDSGFYLCAWSAPGRGNIQYFGAGTRLSVL.

The J gene is TRBJ2-2, the V gene TRBV5-1; the match to TRBD2 covers 10 bases. The CDR3 runs 14 residues. Germline CDR1 is SGHRS and CDR2 is YFSETQ. Unmatched junction bases numbered 3, after V lost 5 bases and J lost 5 bases. The CDR3 nucleotides are TGCGCCAGCAGTGGGACTAGCGTAACCGGGGAGCTGTTTTTT. It codes for CASSGTSVTGELFF.

The CDR3, as DNA: TGTGCCAGCAGCCCGGACCAGTGGGACTATGGCTACACCTTC. This translates into CASSPDQWDYGYTF. The chain carries TRBV5-5 and TRBJ1-2; no clear D gene. This CDR3 has 14 residues. V lost 4 bases and J lost 3, with 13 bases in between. Germline assignment: CDR1 SGHKS and CDR2 YYEKEE (reference sequence).

The chain joins TRBV6-5 to TRBJ1-6, with 7 bases fitting TRBD1. The CDR3 contains 14 residues. Germline CDR1 and CDR2: MNHEY and SVGAGI. Trimming at V came to 7 bases and at J to 7 bases, leaving 7 bases not matched to a gene. The CDR3 sequence is CASTRGGPNSPLHF. DNA for the CDR3: TGTGCCAGCACCAGGGGGGGGCCCAATTCACCCCTCCACTTT.

The rearrangement uses TRBV4-1 and TRBJ2-5, with unresolved D. CDR3 length: 13 amino acids. Trimming took 6 bases from V and 5 from J, leaving 13 bases between them. Germline CDR1 MGHRA, CDR2 YSYEKL. The CDR3 spells CASRHWGQETQYF. The DNA for the CDR3 is TGCGCCAGCAGGCACTGGGGTCAGGAGACCCAGTACTTC.

Here the CDR3 DNA reads TGTGCCAGCAGCCCAGACGCTCGGACTAGCGTCTGGCGGGAGCTGTTTTTT. This encodes CASSPDARTSVWRELFF. The V gene is TRBV7-8, the J gene TRBJ2-2; 9 bases agree with TRBD2. Germline V gene data show CDR1 as SGHVS and CDR2 as FQNEAQ. This CDR3 has 17 residues. Trimming took 5 bases from V and 9 from J; bases not matched to a gene: 16.

This chain uses TRBV28 with TRBJ2-5; 8 positions agree with TRBD1. After removal of 3 bases from V and 5 bases from J, the junction contained 5 bases not matched to a gene. Per the germline V gene, CDR1 is MDHEN and CDR2 is SYDVKM. The CDR3 extends over 14 amino acids. Written as DNA, the CDR3 is TGTGCCAGCAGTTTTCGGACAGGGCGGGAGACCCAGTACTTC. As protein: CASSFRTGRETQYF.

As to this clone: Other nucleotide sequences from this sample produce the same CDR3. The rearrangement joins TRBV7-8 to TRBJ1-6; TRBD1 might be the D (5 bases). Trimming shortened V by 0 bases and J by 4 bases, and 7 bases separated the two germline ends. Per the germline V gene, CDR1 is SGHVS and CDR2 is FQNEAQ. CDR3 length equals 15 residues. The CDR3, as DNA: TGTGCCAGCAGCTTAGCGGGGGGTTATAATTCACCCCTCCACTTT. This translates into CASSLAGGYNSPLHF.

V is TRBV30 and J is TRBJ2-2; D perhaps matches TRBD2 (6 bases). The CDR3 runs to 14 residues. Germline assignment: CDR1 GTSNPN and CDR2 SVGIG (reference sequence). The germline V and J ends were trimmed by 4 bases and 6 bases, with 15 bases remaining between them. Written as DNA, the CDR3 is TGTGCCTGGAAGGGTCTAGGAGGGTCCGGGGAGCTGTTTTTT. Its translation: CAWKGLGGSGELFF.